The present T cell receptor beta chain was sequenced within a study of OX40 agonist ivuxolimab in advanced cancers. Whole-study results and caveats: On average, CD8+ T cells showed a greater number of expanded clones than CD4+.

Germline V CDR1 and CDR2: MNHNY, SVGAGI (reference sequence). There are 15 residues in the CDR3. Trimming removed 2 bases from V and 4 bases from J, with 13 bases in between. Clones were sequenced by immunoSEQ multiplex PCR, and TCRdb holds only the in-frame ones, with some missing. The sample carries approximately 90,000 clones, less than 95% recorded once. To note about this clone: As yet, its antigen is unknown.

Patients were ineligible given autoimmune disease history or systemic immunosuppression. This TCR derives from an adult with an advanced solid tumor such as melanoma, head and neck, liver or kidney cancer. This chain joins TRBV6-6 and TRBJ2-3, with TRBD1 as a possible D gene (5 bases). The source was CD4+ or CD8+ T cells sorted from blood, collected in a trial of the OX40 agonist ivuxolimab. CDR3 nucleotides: TGTGCCAGCAGTTACGGGGCAGGAGAAGCAGATACGCAGTATTTT. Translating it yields CASSYGAGEADTQYF.